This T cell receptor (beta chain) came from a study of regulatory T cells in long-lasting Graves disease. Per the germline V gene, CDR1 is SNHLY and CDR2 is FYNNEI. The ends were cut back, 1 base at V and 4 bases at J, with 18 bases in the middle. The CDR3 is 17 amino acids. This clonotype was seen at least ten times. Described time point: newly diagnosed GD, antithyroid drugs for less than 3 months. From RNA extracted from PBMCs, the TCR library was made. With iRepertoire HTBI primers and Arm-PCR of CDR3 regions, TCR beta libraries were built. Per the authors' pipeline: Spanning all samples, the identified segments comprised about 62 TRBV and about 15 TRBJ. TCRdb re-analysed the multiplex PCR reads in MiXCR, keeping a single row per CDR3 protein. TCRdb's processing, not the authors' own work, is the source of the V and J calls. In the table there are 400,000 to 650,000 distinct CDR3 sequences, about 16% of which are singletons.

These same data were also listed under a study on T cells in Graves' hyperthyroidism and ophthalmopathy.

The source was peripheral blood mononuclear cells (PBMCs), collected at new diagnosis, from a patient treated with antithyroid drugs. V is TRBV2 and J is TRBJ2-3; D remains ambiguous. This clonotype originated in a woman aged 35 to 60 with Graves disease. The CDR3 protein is CASSEDPVQSVPDTQYF. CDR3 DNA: TGTGCCAGCAGTGAAGATCCAGTACAATCGGTCCCAGATACGCAGTATTTT.